This T cell receptor beta chain was recorded in a study of identical twins. This clonotype was counted a few times. Each CDR3 protein gets one entry after TCRdb re-called the 5' RACE reads with MiXCR. Of fewer than 900,000 distinct CDR3 sequences listed, 15% to 20% are singletons. V was pared by 7 bases and J by 7 bases, with 5 bases between. This CDR3 is 10 amino acids long. Germline values: CDR1 SGDLS, CDR2 YYNGEE. The data were also submitted as part of a second study, on T cells expressing NK-cell markers. That report notes: In roughly six donors, dominant NKG2C+ clonotypes were about 1.0-7.5% of CD8+ T cells.

The TCR sequence derives from a woman between 18 and 29 years old in good health. The sequenced sample was PBMCs. The chain couples TRBV9 to TRBJ2-2; D may match TRBD1 or TRBD2 (5 bases each). CDR3 in amino acids: CASGGGELFF. The CDR3, as DNA: TGTGCCAGCGGGGGCGGGGAGCTGTTTTTT.